The entry that follows covers one T cell receptor (beta chain) sequence. Antigen specificity is unknown. This record comes from a study of long-term antiretroviral therapy in people with HIV. The samples, holding roughly 0.95-10 million cryopreserved PBMC, were thawed before DNA extraction was carried out. The immunoSEQ assay was v3.0, run at survey level. Clones were read by immunoSEQ multiplex PCR, and TCRdb kept only the in-frame ones, dropping some. The data show tens of thousands of clones, with around 80% seen just once and 2.5% to 3.5% held by the top ten. Germline V gene sequence: CDR1 MNHEY, CDR2 SMNVEV (reference sequence). CDR3 length: 15 amino acids. V was clipped by 3 bases and J by 3 bases, with 14 bases between them. Study results and caveats: After ART, diversity increased yet remained lower than transplant donor controls.

This rearrangement joins TRBV27 to TRBJ1-1; a possible D gene is TRBD1 (6 bases). This receptor was obtained from a woman between 18 and 30 years old with HIV. Sequencing used unsorted PBMCs, obtained 0.8 years after starting antiretroviral therapy. The CDR3 region has the DNA TGTGCCAGCAGTTTCTTCAGGGGTGGGGACACTGAAGCTTTCTTT. It yields the protein CASSFFRGGDTEAFF.